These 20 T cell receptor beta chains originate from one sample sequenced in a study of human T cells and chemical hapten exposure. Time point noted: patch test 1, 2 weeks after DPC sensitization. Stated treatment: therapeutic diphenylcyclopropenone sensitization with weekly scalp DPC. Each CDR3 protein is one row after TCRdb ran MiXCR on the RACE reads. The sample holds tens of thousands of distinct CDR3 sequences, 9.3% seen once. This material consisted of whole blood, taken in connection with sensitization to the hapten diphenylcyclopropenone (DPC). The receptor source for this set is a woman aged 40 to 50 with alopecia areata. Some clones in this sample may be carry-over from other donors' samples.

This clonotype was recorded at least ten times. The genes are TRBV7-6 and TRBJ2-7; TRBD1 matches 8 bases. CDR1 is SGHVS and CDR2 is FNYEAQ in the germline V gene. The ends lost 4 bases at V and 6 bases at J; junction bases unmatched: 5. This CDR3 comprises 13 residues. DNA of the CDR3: TGTGCCAGCAGCTACTATCAGGGGGCCGAGCAGTACTTC. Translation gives CASSYYQGAEQYF.

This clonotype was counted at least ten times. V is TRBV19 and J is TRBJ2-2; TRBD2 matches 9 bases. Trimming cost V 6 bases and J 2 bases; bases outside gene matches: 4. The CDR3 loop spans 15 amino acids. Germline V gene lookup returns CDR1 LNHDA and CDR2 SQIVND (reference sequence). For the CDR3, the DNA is TGTGCCAGTAGAAAGCGGGGGGCAAACACCGGGGAGCTGTTTTTT. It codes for CASRKRGANTGELFF.

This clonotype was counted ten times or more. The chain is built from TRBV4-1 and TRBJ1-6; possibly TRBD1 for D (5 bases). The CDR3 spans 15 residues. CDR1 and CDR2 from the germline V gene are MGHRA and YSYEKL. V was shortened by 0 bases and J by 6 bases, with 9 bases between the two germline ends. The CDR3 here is CASSQEGLRNSPLHF. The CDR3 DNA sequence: TGCGCCAGCAGCCAAGAGGGACTTCGTAATTCACCCCTCCACTTT.

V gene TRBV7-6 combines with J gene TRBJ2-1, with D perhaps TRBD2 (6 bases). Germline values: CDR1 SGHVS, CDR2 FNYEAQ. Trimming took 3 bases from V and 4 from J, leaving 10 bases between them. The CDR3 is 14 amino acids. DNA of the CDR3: TGTGCCAGCAGCTTCGGGGGAGGATACAATGAGCAGTTCTTC. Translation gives CASSFGGGYNEQFF.

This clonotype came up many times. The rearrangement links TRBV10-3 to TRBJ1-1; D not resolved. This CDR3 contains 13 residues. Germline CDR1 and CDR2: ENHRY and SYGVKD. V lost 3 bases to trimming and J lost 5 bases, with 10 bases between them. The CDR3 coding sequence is TGTGCCATCAGTGACAAGATGGAGACTGAAGCTTTCTTT. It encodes CAISDKMETEAFF.

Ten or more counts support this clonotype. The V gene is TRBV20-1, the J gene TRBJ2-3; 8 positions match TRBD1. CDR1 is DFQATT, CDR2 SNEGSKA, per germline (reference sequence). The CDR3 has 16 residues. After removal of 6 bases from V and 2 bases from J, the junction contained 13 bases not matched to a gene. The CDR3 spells CSATRQGASVTDTQYF. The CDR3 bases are TGCAGTGCAACCAGGCAGGGGGCGTCCGTCACAGATACGCAGTATTTT.

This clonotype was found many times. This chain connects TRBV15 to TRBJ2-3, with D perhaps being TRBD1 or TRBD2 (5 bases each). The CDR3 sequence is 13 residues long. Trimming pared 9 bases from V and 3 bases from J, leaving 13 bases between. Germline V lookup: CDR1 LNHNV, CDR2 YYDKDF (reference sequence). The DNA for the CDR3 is TGTGCCACAGGGGCGAGGGTAACAGATACGCAGTATTTT. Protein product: CATGARVTDTQYF.

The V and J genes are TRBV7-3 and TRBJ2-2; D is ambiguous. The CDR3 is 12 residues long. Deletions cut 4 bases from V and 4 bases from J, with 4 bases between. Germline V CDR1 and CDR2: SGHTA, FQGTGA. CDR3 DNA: TGTGCCAGCAGCTATCGCACCGGGGAGCTGTTTTTT. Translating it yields CASSYRTGELFF.

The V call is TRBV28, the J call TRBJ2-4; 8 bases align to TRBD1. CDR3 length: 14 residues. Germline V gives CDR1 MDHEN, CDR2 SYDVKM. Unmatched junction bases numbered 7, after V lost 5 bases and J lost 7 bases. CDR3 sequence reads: CASSPGTGINIQYF. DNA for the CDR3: TGTGCCAGCAGTCCTGGGACAGGCATTAACATTCAGTACTTC.

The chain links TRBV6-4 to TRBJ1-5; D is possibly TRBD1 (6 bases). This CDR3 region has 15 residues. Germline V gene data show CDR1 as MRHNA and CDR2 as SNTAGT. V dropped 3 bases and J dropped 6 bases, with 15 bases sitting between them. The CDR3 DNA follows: TGTGCCAGCAGTGAAATGCCAGGGGCCGGTCAGCCCCAGCATTTT. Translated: CASSEMPGAGQPQHF.

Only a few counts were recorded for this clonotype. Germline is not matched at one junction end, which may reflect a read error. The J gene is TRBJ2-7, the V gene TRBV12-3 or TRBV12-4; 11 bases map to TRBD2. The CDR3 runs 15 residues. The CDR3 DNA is TGTGCCAGCAGCCTCACTAGCGGGGGCTCCGACGAGCAGTACTTC. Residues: CASSLTSGGSDEQYF.

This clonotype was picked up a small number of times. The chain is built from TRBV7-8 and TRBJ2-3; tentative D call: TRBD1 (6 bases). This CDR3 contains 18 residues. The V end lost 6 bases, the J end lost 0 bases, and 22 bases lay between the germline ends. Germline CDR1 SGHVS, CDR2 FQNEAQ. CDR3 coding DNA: TGTGCCAGCAGGGTTAACCTCATCGGACAGACTAGCACAGATACGCAGTATTTT. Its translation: CASRVNLIGQTSTDTQYF.

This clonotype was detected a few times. Here the CDR3 reads CASSPPRNTEAFF. The CDR3 nucleotides read TGTGCCAGCAGTCCCCCCCGGAACACTGAAGCTTTCTTT. The rearrangement links TRBV28 to TRBJ1-1, with unresolved D. This CDR3 has 13 residues. Trimming took 5 bases from V and 1 from J, leaving 8 bases between them. Germline-derived CDR1 and CDR2 are MDHEN and SYDVKM.

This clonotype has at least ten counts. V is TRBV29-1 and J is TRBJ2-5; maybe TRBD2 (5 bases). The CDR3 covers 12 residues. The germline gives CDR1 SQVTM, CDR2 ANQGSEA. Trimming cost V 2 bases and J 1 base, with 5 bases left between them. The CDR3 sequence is CSVERGQETQYF. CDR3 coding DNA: TGCAGCGTTGAACGGGGCCAAGAGACCCAGTACTTC.

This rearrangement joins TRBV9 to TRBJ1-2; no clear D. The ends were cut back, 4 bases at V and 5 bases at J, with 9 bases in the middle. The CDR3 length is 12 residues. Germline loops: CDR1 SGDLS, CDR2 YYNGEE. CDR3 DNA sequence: TGTGCCAGCAGCCCCCACAGTTATGGCTACACCTTC. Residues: CASSPHSYGYTF.

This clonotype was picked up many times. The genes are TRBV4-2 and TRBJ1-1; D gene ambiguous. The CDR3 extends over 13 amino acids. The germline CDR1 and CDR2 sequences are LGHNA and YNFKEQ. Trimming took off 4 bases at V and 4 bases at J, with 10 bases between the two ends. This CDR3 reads CASSPVGGTEAFF. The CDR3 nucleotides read TGTGCCAGCAGCCCCGTGGGCGGCACTGAAGCTTTCTTT.

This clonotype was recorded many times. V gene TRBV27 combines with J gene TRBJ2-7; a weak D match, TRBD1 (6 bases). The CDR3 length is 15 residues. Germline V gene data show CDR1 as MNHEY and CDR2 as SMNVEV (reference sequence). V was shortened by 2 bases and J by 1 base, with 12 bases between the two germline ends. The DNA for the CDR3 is TGTGCCAGCAGTTTAAGTTTCGGACAGTCCTACGAGCAGTACTTC. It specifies CASSLSFGQSYEQYF.

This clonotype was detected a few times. CDR3 bases: TGTGCCAGCAGCCCCTCCGGGACAGGGGCTTCTATGGGCTACACCTTC. Translated, it gives CASSPSGTGASMGYTF. This rearrangement joins TRBV3-1 to TRBJ1-2; TRBD1 matches at 10 bases. V shed 4 bases, J shed 8 bases, and the junction held 13 bases outside the gene matches. The length of the CDR3 is 16 residues. The germline gives CDR1 LGHDT, CDR2 YNNKEL (reference sequence).

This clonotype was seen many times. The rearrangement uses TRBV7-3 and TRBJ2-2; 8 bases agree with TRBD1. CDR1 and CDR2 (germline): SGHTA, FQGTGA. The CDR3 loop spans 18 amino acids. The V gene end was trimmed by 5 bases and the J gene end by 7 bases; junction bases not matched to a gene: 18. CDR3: CASSPYRQGRLQIGELFF. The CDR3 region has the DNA TGTGCCAGCAGCCCATATAGACAGGGGCGCCTCCAAATCGGGGAGCTGTTTTTT.

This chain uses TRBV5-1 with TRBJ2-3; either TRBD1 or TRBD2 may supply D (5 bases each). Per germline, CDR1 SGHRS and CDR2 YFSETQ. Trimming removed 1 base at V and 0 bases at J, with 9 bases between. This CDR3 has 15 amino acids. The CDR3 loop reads CASSLRDASTDTQYF. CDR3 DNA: TGCGCCAGCAGCTTGCGGGACGCTAGCACAGATACGCAGTATTTT.